This is a list of T cell receptor beta chains from one sample in a study of neurological immune-mediated disorders. TCRdb called the 5' RACE reads again in MiXCR, with one record for every CDR3 protein. The sample yields roughly 89,000 distinct CDR3 sequences, 2% to 3% seen once. The sequenced sample was PBMCs. Source of these receptors: a woman in her twenties or thirties with multiple sclerosis. CDR3s include the opening cysteine and the closing phenylalanine or tryptophan.

V	J	CDR3
TRBV20-1	TRBJ2-7	CSAPLAGGYEQYF
TRBV20-1	TRBJ1-1	CSAREGQGGNTEAFF
TRBV6-2/TRBV6-3	TRBJ2-1	CASSPLAGVVNEQFF
TRBV20-1	TRBJ2-5	CSAWDRGSETQYF
TRBV28	TRBJ2-1	CASRGDSNEQFF
TRBV4-3	TRBJ2-7	CASSQDSSGRAYEQYF
TRBV29-1	TRBJ1-1	CSVVQATEAFF
TRBV28	TRBJ2-3	CASRLRPGLLLSDTQYF
TRBV12-3/TRBV12-4	TRBJ2-1	CASSTFSGNNEQFF
TRBV2	TRBJ1-3	CASSETSGNTIYF
TRBV5-5	TRBJ2-1	CASSFGLAGDLLQFF
TRBV9	TRBJ1-1	CASSPEEGDTGYTEAFF
TRBV7-9	TRBJ2-7	CATQLGPSSYEQYF
TRBV7-9	TRBJ2-2	CASSSRQGSTGELFF
TRBV27	TRBJ2-1	CASSSWTTRSYNEQFF
TRBV6-5	TRBJ2-5	CASSLTSEQETQYF
TRBV7-3	TRBJ1-1	CASSLTAGTEAFF
TRBV5-1	TRBJ2-1	CASSFIISGHNEQFF
TRBV20-1	TRBJ2-7	CSARTGAYEQYF
TRBV7-2	TRBJ1-1	CASSFRATNTEAFF
TRBV15	TRBJ2-7	CATSRDSDSEQYF
TRBV28	TRBJ2-1	CASSPLGSGIANNEQFF
TRBV4-3	TRBJ1-1	CASSQAFVGNTEAFF
TRBV3-1	TRBJ2-1	CASSQDYVTLEQFF
TRBV20-1	TRBJ1-4	CSARQGAHEKLFF
TRBV28	TRBJ2-7	CASRGDPYEQYF
TRBV6-5	TRBJ2-5	CASRGLGGTQYF
TRBV3-1	TRBJ1-2	CASSGDRTLYGYTF
TRBV28	TRBJ1-2	CASSSSTGVGYTF
TRBV9	TRBJ2-1	CASSVVPGPFNEQFF
TRBV20-1	TRBJ2-3	CSALWTDSTDTQYF
TRBV6-6	TRBJ1-1	CASRKGDAFF
TRBV5-6	TRBJ2-7	CASSLVTSGPFYEQYF
TRBV7-9	TRBJ1-1	CASSLQANTEAFF
TRBV5-1	TRBJ2-1	CASSLRLAGEGEQFF
TRBV29-1	TRBJ2-5	CSAGTGGEETQYF
TRBV3-1	TRBJ2-6	CASSQVSTGANVLTF
TRBV10-1	TRBJ2-7	CASSEGSYEQYF
TRBV5-6	TRBJ2-1	CASSSRVEQFF